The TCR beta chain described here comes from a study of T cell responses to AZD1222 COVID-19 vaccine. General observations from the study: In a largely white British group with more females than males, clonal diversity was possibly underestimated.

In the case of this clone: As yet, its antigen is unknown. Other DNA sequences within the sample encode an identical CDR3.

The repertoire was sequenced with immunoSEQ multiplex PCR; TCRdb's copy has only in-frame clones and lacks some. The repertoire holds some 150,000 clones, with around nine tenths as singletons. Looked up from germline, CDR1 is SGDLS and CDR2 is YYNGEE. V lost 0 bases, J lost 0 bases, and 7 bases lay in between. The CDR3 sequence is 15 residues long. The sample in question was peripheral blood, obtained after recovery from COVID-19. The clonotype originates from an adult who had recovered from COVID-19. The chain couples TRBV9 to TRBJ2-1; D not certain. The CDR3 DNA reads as TGTGCCAGCAGCGTAGAGGGCCTCTCCTACAATGAGCAGTTCTTC. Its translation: CASSVEGLSYNEQFF.